The 19 T cell receptor beta chains presented below share a single source sample, sequenced in a study of identical twins. TCRdb fed the 5' RACE reads into MiXCR, producing one record per CDR3 protein. This sample carries hundreds of thousands of distinct CDR3 sequences, roughly an eighth of them seen once, and the ten largest clones take just over 7%. These data were likewise used in another study, on yellow fever vaccine responses in identical twins.

Specimen: CD8+ T cells sorted from blood. These receptors came from a woman aged 18-29 years in good health.

The chain carries TRBV28 and TRBJ2-5; 14 positions agree with TRBD2. Losses at the gene ends were 3 bases for V and 2 bases for J; bases not matched to a gene: 5. The CDR3 is 17 residues long. The germline V gene encodes CDR1 MDHEN and CDR2 SYDVKM. The CDR3 region has the DNA TGTGCCAGCAGTTTCGGACTAGCGGGGGGCTTACAAGAGACCCAGTACTTC. Its protein is CASSFGLAGGLQETQYF.

This clonotype was detected a few times. The V gene is TRBV5-4, the J gene TRBJ1-2; possibly TRBD1 for D (5 bases). The germline V gene has CDR1 SGHNT and CDR2 YYREEE (reference sequence). The CDR3 covers 14 residues. Trimming stripped 4 bases from V and 8 bases from J, with 18 bases between. CDR3 in DNA: TGTGCCAGCAGCCCTGGGACCTCCTTAATGGGCTACACCTTC. It translates to CASSPGTSLMGYTF.

The chain recombines TRBV20-1 with TRBJ2-3, with 7 positions matching TRBD1. The V gene end was trimmed by 6 bases and the J gene end by 4 bases; junction bases not matched to a gene: 10. The CDR3 extends over 14 amino acids. Germline CDR1 DFQATT, CDR2 SNEGSKA (reference sequence). The CDR3 loop reads CSASTGALSDTQYF. The CDR3, as DNA: TGCAGTGCAAGCACAGGGGCCCTATCAGATACGCAGTATTTT.

CDR3 protein: CASSSPEGYEQYF. The CDR3 region has the DNA TGTGCCAGCAGTTCCCCGGAGGGCTACGAGCAGTACTTC. This rearrangement joins TRBV2 to TRBJ2-7, with TRBD2 as a possible D gene (6 bases). Trimming stripped 5 bases from V and 3 bases from J, with 11 bases between. The CDR3 has 13 residues. CDR1 is SNHLY, CDR2 FYNNEI, per germline.

V gene TRBV28 combines with J gene TRBJ2-4, with a tentative D call TRBD1 (6 bases). The CDR3 is 15 residues long. With 7 bases removed from V and 6 bases from J, the gap between germline ends came to 19 bases. Germline V gives CDR1 MDHEN, CDR2 SYDVKM. This CDR3 is CASTEGQSWGNIQYF. In nucleotides, the CDR3 is TGTGCCAGCACCGAAGGACAGTCTTGGGGAAACATTCAGTACTTC.

The chain employs TRBV7-6 and TRBJ2-2; 9 bases are a match to TRBD2. The germline CDR1 and CDR2 sequences are SGHVS and FNYEAQ. This CDR3 region has 17 residues. With V trimmed by 5 bases and J by 6 bases, 13 bases remained unmatched. This CDR3 reads CASSRPRTGLAPGELFF. The CDR3 DNA reads TGTGCCAGCAGCCGCCCCCGGACGGGACTAGCCCCCGGGGAGCTGTTTTTT.

This chain joins TRBV11-2 and TRBJ2-1; weak D call: TRBD2 (5 bases). Trimming cost V 3 bases and J 5 bases, with 11 bases left between them. Per germline, CDR1 SGHAT and CDR2 FQNNGV. This CDR3 has 14 residues. CDR3 protein: CASSFLRVDNEQFF. The CDR3 coding sequence is TGTGCCAGCAGCTTCTTGCGGGTGGACAATGAGCAGTTCTTC.

This clonotype was found a few times. The rearrangement links TRBV11-2 to TRBJ2-1; D might be TRBD1 (5 bases). The V gene lost 6 bases and the J gene lost 3 bases, with 15 bases spanning the gap. The CDR3 has 15 residues. Germline CDR1 is SGHAT and CDR2 is FQNNGV. For the CDR3, the DNA is TGTGCCAGCAGGCGTGACGGCAGGGACTACAATGAGCAGTTCTTC. It is translated as CASRRDGRDYNEQFF.

CDR3 region: CASSFLGSATPYNEQFF. The DNA for the CDR3 is TGTGCCAGCAGTTTCTTGGGCAGCGCAACCCCCTACAATGAGCAGTTCTTC. V gene TRBV28 combines with J gene TRBJ2-1; D unresolved. Trimming cost V 3 bases and J 2 bases, with 17 bases left between them. There are 17 residues in the CDR3. Germline V gene sequence: CDR1 MDHEN, CDR2 SYDVKM.

This clonotype has a handful of counts. The chain joins TRBV29-1 to TRBJ2-3; D possibly corresponds to TRBD2 (6 bases). Germline values: CDR1 SQVTM, CDR2 ANQGSEA. Trimming left V 5 bases short and J 5 bases short, with 23 bases between. This CDR3 contains 16 residues. This CDR3 is CSVQDWGDVDKDTQYF. The CDR3 nucleotides read TGCAGCGTTCAGGACTGGGGGGATGTGGATAAAGATACGCAGTATTTT.

CDR3 nucleotides: TGTGCCAGCAACCTAGGGGGTGGGGAAGCTTTCTTT. Translating gives CASNLGGGEAFF. The rearrangement links TRBV6-5 to TRBJ1-1, with D possibly TRBD1 on 6 matching bases. Germline values: CDR1 MNHEY, CDR2 SVGAGI. The CDR3 spans 12 residues. V lost 7 bases and J 8 bases, leaving 14 bases between the germline ends.

This clonotype was found a few times. This rearrangement joins TRBV28 to TRBJ2-2, with D tentatively TRBD2 (5 bases). This CDR3 spans 15 amino acids. CDR1 and CDR2 from the germline V gene are MDHEN and SYDVKM. The ends were cut back, 3 bases at V and 1 base at J, with 9 bases in the middle. The CDR3 sequence is CASSFSDLNTGELFF. The DNA for the CDR3 is TGTGCCAGCAGTTTTAGCGATTTGAACACCGGGGAGCTGTTTTTT.

V is TRBV20-1 and J is TRBJ2-3; 7 nucleotides align to TRBD2. V was pared by 4 bases and J by 0 bases, with 4 bases of the junction left unmatched. The germline CDR1 and CDR2 sequences are DFQATT and SNEGSKA (reference sequence). The CDR3 covers 14 residues. The CDR3 sequence is CSAKAGASTDTQYF. The CDR3 DNA sequence: TGCAGTGCTAAGGCGGGAGCTAGCACAGATACGCAGTATTTT.

This clonotype was seen repeatedly, ten times or more. The rearrangement uses TRBV2 and TRBJ2-3, with 12 bases matching TRBD2. The CDR3 runs 16 residues. CDR1 is SNHLY, CDR2 FYNNEI, per germline. V was pared by 8 bases and J by 1 base, with 7 bases of the junction left unmatched. CDR3 DNA: TGTGCCAGCCTCCCGGCTAGCGGGGGGGGCACAGATACGCAGTATTTT. As protein: CASLPASGGGTDTQYF.

This clonotype was seen only a few times. The chain is built from TRBV20-1 and TRBJ2-5; tentatively, D is TRBD2 (5 bases). The CDR3 has 12 amino acids. V dropped 0 bases and J dropped 5 bases, with 7 bases sitting between them. Germline lookup yields CDR1 DFQATT and CDR2 SNEGSKA (reference sequence). CDR3 protein: CSAREGGETQYF. CDR3 bases: TGCAGTGCTAGAGAGGGCGGGGAGACCCAGTACTTC.

This clonotype was seen more than once but under ten times. V and J are TRBV9 and TRBJ2-1; a weak D match, TRBD2 (5 bases). The CDR3 has 15 amino acids. From germline, CDR1 is SGDLS and CDR2 YYNGEE. V shed 4 bases and J shed 3 bases, with 14 bases lying between them. The CDR3 here is CASSLNTGSYNEQFF. The CDR3 nucleotides are TGTGCCAGCAGCCTCAACACGGGGAGCTACAATGAGCAGTTCTTC.

This clonotype was found a few times. The gene calls are TRBV10-3 and TRBJ1-6; the D is unclear. Germline V gives CDR1 ENHRY, CDR2 SYGVKD. V shed 0 bases and J shed 7 bases, with 10 bases lying between them. The CDR3 runs 15 residues. DNA for the CDR3: TGTGCCATCAGTGAGTCCCCAAGCGGCAATTCACCCCTCCACTTT. It translates to CAISESPSGNSPLHF.

In this sample, this clonotype turned up a few times. The chain links TRBV5-6 to TRBJ2-3, with 8 bases lining up with TRBD2. The CDR3 contains 17 residues. V shed 4 bases and J 0 bases; nucleotides not matched to a gene: 10. Germline CDR1 reads SGHDT; CDR2 reads YYEEEE. DNA of the CDR3: TGTGCCAGCAGCCCGGCGGGGGGAGGACTAAGCACAGATACGCAGTATTTT. It translates to CASSPAGGGLSTDTQYF.

V is TRBV20-1 and J is TRBJ2-7, with a possible D match to TRBD1 (5 bases). The germline gives CDR1 DFQATT, CDR2 SNEGSKA (reference sequence). This CDR3 is built from 13 residues. Trimming stripped 6 bases from V and 0 bases from J, with 12 bases between. CDR3: CSARTPLSYEQYV. The CDR3 DNA reads as TGCAGTGCGAGGACACCCCTCTCCTACGAGCAGTACGTC.